Listed below are T cell receptor beta chains from one sample, sequenced in a study of OX40 agonist ivuxolimab in advanced cancers. Sequenced by immunoSEQ multiplex PCR; TCRdb stores in-frame clones only, minus some. The sample holds 30,000 to 45,000 clones, about four fifths seen once. The starting material was CD4+ or CD8+ T cells sorted from blood, obtained in a trial of the OX40 agonist ivuxolimab. The receptors derive from an adult with an advanced solid tumor such as melanoma, head and neck, liver or kidney cancer. CDR3s include the opening cysteine and the closing phenylalanine or tryptophan. The D gene is left open where the match is weak. Some rows have no size entry. The others give once, few or many, or a class for an expanded clone.

.	few	TRBV2	14	TRBJ2-5	TGTGCCAGCCGTCCATTCGCGGGAAAAGAGACCCAGTACTTC	CASRPFAGKETQYF
.	.	TRBV7-6	18	TRBJ2-6	TGTGCCAGCAGCGGGGACATGAATCTCCAAAGTCGGGCCAACGTCCTGACTTTC	CASSGDMNLQSRANVLTF
TRBD2	.	TRBV19	15	TRBJ2-7	TGTGCCAGTAGCGACCCAGGGACTAGCGGGTACGAGCAGTACTTC	CASSDPGTSGYEQYF
.	.	TRBV7-3	16	TRBJ2-1	TGTGCCAGCAGCTTAAGCGGGGACGTCTCATACAATGAGCAGTTCTTC	CASSLSGDVSYNEQFF
.	.	TRBV11-2	13	TRBJ2-7	TGTGCCAGCAGCTTGGCCTTGTCCTACGAGCAGTACTTC	CASSLALSYEQYF
TRBD2	.	TRBV7-8	16	TRBJ2-3	TGTGCCAGCAGCCGCCAAAGGACTAGCGGGGGTGATACGCAGTATTTT	CASSRQRTSGGDTQYF
TRBD1	.	TRBV25-1	15	TRBJ2-7	TGTGCCAGCACCCCCCGGGACAGCTACTCCTACGAGCAGTACTTC	CASTPRDSYSYEQYF
TRBD2	.	TRBV7-6	16	TRBJ2-1	TGTGCCAGCAGCGGACTAGCGGGGAGCTCCTACAATGAGCAGTTCTTC	CASSGLAGSSYNEQFF
TRBD2	.	TRBV11-2	14	TRBJ2-5	TGTGCCAGCAGCCCTCCAGAGCGGGGTGAGACCCAGTACTTC	CASSPPERGETQYF
.	.	TRBV10-3	17	TRBJ1-3	TGTGCCATCAGTGAGTCGGCAGTTCTGAGCTCTGGAAACACCATATATTTT	CAISESAVLSSGNTIYF
.	.	TRBV14	14	TRBJ1-4	TGTGCCAGCAGCCAAGATTTTCTGGCAGGAAAACTGTTTTTT	CASSQDFLAGKLFF
.	.	TRBV2	14	TRBJ2-3	TGTGCCAGCAGCCCGACAGGCACCACAGATACGCAGTATTTT	CASSPTGTTDTQYF
.	few	TRBV4-1	16	TRBJ1-6	TGCGCCAGCAGGCCCCTTCTACGAGAGTTCAATTCACCCCTCCACTTT	CASRPLLREFNSPLHF
.	.	TRBV27	17	TRBJ1-1	TGTGCCAGCAGTTTAGGGGTGGGCAGGGCACTAAACACTGAAGCTTTCTTT	CASSLGVGRALNTEAFF
.	.	TRBV23-1	14	TRBJ2-3	TGCGCCAGCAGCCCACAGGGACGCACAGATACGCAGTATTTT	CASSPQGRTDTQYF
.	.	TRBV19	15	TRBJ1-4	TGTGCCAGTCAGCAAACGGGCTCTGGGGGTGAAAAACTGTTTTTT	CASQQTGSGGEKLFF
TRBD2	.	TRBV7-2	15	TRBJ2-1	TGTGCCAGCAGCTTCCTGGGGGGGAGTTACAATGAGCAGTTCTTC	CASSFLGGSYNEQFF
.	.	TRBV5-1	14	TRBJ2-3	TGCGCCAGCAGCTTGACGGGGCCATGGGATACGCAGTATTTT	CASSLTGPWDTQYF
.	.	TRBV29-1	14	TRBJ2-3	TGCAGCGTTGATTGGGGGTCTAGCACAGATACGCAGTATTTT	CSVDWGSSTDTQYF